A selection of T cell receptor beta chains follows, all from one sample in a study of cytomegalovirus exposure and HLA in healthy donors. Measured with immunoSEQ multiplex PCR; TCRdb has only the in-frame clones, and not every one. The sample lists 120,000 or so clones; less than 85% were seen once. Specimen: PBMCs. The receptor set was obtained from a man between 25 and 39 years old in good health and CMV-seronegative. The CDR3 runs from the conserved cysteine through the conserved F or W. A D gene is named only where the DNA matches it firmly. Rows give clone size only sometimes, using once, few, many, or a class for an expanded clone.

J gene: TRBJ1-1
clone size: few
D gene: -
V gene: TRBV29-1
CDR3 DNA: TGCAGCTGCGGGGATGACACTGAAGCTTTCTTT
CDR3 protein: CSCGDDTEAFF

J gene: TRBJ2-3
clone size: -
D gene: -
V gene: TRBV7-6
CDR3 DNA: TGTGCCAGCAGCTTAAGGGGTATGGTGGGAGGAGCGCAGTATTTT
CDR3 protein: CASSLRGMVGGAQYF

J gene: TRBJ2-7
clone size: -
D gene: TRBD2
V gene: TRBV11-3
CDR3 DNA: TGTGCCAGCAGCAAAACGACAGCGGGAGCATACGAGCAGTACTTC
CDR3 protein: CASSKTTAGAYEQYF

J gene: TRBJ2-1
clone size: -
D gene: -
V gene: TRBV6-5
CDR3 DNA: TGTGCCAGCAGTTCCGGGACTGGAAACAATGAGCAGTTCTTC
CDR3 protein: CASSSGTGNNEQFF

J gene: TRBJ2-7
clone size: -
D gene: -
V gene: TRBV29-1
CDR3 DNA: TGCAGCGTAGAGACAGGATACGAGCAGTACTTC
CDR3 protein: CSVETGYEQYF

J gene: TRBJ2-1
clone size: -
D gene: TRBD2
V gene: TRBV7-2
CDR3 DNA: TGTGCCAGCAGCGTAACTAGCGGGAGTTACAATGAGCAGTTCTTC
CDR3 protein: CASSVTSGSYNEQFF

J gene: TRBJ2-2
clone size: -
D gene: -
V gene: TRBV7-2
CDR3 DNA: TGTGCCAGCAGTTGGCTCGGGGGCGGGGAGCTGTTTTTT
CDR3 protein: CASSWLGGGELFF

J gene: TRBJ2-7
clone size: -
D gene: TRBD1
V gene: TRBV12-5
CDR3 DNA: TGTGCTAGTGGTTTGGTATTAGGACAGGGGACCTACGAGCAGTACTTC
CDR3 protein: CASGLVLGQGTYEQYF

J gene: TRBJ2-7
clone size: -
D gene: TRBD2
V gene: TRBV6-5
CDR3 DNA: TGTGCCGCCAAGGGGACTAGTGTATCCGAGCAGTACTTC
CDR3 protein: CAAKGTSVSEQYF

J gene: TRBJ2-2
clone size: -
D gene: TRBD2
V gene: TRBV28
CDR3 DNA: TGTGCCAGCAGCCAAGCGGGAGCTGAGAACACCGGGGAGCTGTTTTTT
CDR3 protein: CASSQAGAENTGELFF

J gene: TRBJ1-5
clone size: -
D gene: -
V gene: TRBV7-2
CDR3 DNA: TGTGCCAGCAGCTTATCGACAGGTAGCAATCAGCCCCAGCATTTT
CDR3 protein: CASSLSTGSNQPQHF

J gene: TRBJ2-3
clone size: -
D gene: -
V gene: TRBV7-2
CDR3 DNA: TGTGCCAGCAGCCCGGACAGCCTCGGCACAGATACGCAGTATTTT
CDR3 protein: CASSPDSLGTDTQYF

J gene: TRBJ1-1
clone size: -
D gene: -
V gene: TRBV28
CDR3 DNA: TGTGCCAGCCTCTCCCAGACAAACACTGAAGCTTTCTTT
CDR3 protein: CASLSQTNTEAFF

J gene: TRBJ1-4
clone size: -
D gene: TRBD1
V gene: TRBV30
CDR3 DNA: TGTGCCTGGAAAGGGACAGTAGAAAAACTGTTTTTT
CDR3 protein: CAWKGTVEKLFF

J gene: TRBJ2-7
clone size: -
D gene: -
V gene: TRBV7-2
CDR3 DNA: TGTGCCAGCAGCACCTCCTACGAGCAGTACTTC
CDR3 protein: CASSTSYEQYF